Listed below are T cell receptor beta chains from one sample, sequenced in a study of T cell responses to AZD1222 COVID-19 vaccine. Only in-frame clones appear in the TCRdb table, and some are missing; sequencing was by immunoSEQ multiplex PCR. The sample consists of approximately 100,000 clones, 85% to 90% of them appearing once. The sequencing used peripheral blood, collected on day 0 of AZD1222 vaccination. The origin of the receptors is an adult in good health. Each CDR3 is given with its conserved first and last residue. The D gene is left open where the match is weak. Rows may omit the clone size; those that give it use once, few, many or a size class.

j_call clone_size d_call v_call cdr3_nt cdr3_aa
TRBJ2-1 - TRBD2 TRBV7-9 TGTGCCAGCAGCCCGGGACTAGCGGGAGGAGATGAGCAGTTCTTC CASSPGLAGGDEQFF
TRBJ2-7 - - TRBV27 TGTGCCAGCCGGACTTTCCGGGACGGAGGCTACGAGCAGTACTTC CASRTFRDGGYEQYF
TRBJ2-3 - - TRBV7-6 TGTGCCAGCAGCGCCCTATGGGATACGCAGTATTTT CASSALWDTQYF
TRBJ1-5 - - TRBV29-1 TGCAGCGCCGGGGCCAGGGATCAGCCCCAGCATTTT CSAGARDQPQHF
TRBJ2-1 - - TRBV27 TGTGCCAGCGGTGGCTCCGGTTTTCGAAATGAGCAGTTCTTC CASGGSGFRNEQFF
TRBJ2-1 few - TRBV11-3 TGTGCCAGCTCAGACGGGGGTCTTAATGAGCAGTTCTTC CASSDGGLNEQFF
TRBJ2-2 - - TRBV5-1 TGCGCCAGCAGCTTGGAGGGGGGTCCGAACACCGGGGAGCTGTTTTTT CASSLEGGPNTGELFF
TRBJ2-1 - - TRBV27 TGTGCCAGCAGTCCAAGTACAGGGATCTCCTACAATGAGCAGTTCTTC CASSPSTGISYNEQFF
TRBJ2-2 - TRBD1 TRBV6-6 TGTGCCAGCAGTTACGTGACAGGGGTAAACACCGGGGAGCTGTTTTTT CASSYVTGVNTGELFF
TRBJ1-4 - TRBD1 TRBV19 TGTGCCAGTAGCCCTGACAGGGGCCCTGAAAAACTGTTTTTT CASSPDRGPEKLFF
TRBJ1-4 once - TRBV7-3 TGTGCCAGCAGCTTGTGGCCCGGTGAAAAACTGTTTTTT CASSLWPGEKLFF
TRBJ1-2 - - TRBV6-4 TGTGCCAGCAAAGGGGCGAACTATGGCTACACCTTC CASKGANYGYTF
TRBJ2-7 - - TRBV24-1 TGTGCCACCAGTGACCCCGGGACTCGTGGCTCCTACGAGCAGTACTTC CATSDPGTRGSYEQYF
TRBJ1-3 - - TRBV5-1 TGCGCCAGCAGTATGGGGGAATCTGGAAACACCATATATTTT CASSMGESGNTIYF
TRBJ2-5 - TRBD2 TRBV27 TGTGCCAGCAGTTTAAGGCGGGGGGTCGGGGAGACCCAGTACTTC CASSLRRGVGETQYF
TRBJ2-3 - - TRBV5-1 TGCGCCAGCAGCTTGGCCCCTACAGGGTCAGATACGCAGTATTTT CASSLAPTGSDTQYF
TRBJ1-6 - TRBD1 TRBV11-2 TGTGCCAGCAGCTCCACAGGGGGGCGAAATTCACCCCTCCACTTT CASSSTGGRNSPLHF